This T cell receptor beta chain was documented in a study of T cell changes during pregnancy in multiple sclerosis. Generated by immunoSEQ multiplex PCR, the TCRdb table keeps only in-frame clones and is missing some. The sample lists 39,000 or so clones, 90% to 95% seen once, with roughly 8.1% in the top ten. This TCR was sampled from a female donor with multiple sclerosis, enrolled in a pregnancy study. The sequencing here drew on CD8+ T cells from peripheral blood mononuclear cells, taken in the third trimester of pregnancy.

The CDR3 loop is CASSDRTGGLEKLFF. Written as DNA, the CDR3 is TGTGCCAGCAGTGACCGGACAGGGGGCTTAGAAAAACTGTTTTTT. This chain uses TRBV25-1 with TRBJ1-4; 11 nucleotides line up with TRBD1. This CDR3 has 15 residues. CDR1 and CDR2 (germline): MGHDK, SYGVNS. The V segment lost 3 bases and the J segment 8 bases; nucleotides outside the gene matches: 5.